The 24 T cell receptor beta chains reported below all come from one sample, sequenced in a study of cytomegalovirus exposure and HLA in healthy donors. Assay: immunoSEQ multiplex PCR; the TCRdb copy retains only in-frame clones and omits some. This sample has roughly 330,000 clones; 87% occur once, and the top ten carry roughly 1.1%. Sequenced sample: PBMCs. The source is a woman aged 30 to 39 in good health and CMV-seropositive.

This clone occurred once. The gene calls are TRBV5-6 and TRBJ2-1, with D tentatively TRBD1 (6 bases). There are 16 residues in the CDR3. Germline CDR1 reads SGHDT; CDR2 reads YYEEEE. Trimming removed 4 bases from V and 8 bases from J, with 22 bases in between. Here the CDR3 reads CASSHEQGTILDEQFF. CDR3 nucleotide sequence: TGTGCCAGCAGCCACGAACAGGGAACAATCTTGGATGAGCAGTTCTTC.

This sequence joins TRBV29-1 and TRBJ2-5; D may be TRBD2 (6 bases). Per germline, CDR1 SQVTM and CDR2 ANQGSEA. This CDR3 is 13 amino acids long. V was cut by 6 bases and J by 5 bases, with 16 bases left in between. This chain's CDR3 is CSVTGLGRETQYF. CDR3 bases: TGCAGCGTCACGGGTTTAGGGAGGGAGACCCAGTACTTC.

This rearrangement joins TRBV5-4 to TRBJ1-3; 9 bases are a match to TRBD1. V was pared by 5 bases and J by 8 bases, with 8 bases of the junction left unmatched. The germline CDR1 and CDR2 sequences are SGHNT and YYREEE (reference sequence). This CDR3 spans 14 amino acids. CDR3 nucleotides: TGTGCCAGCAGGCGGACAGGGGACGGAGACACCATATATTTT. It is translated as CASRRTGDGDTIYF.

This clone has more than one count but fewer than ten. V usage is TRBV4-3 and J usage is TRBJ1-2, with D possibly matching TRBD1 (5 bases). This CDR3 is 14 amino acids long. Germline CDR1 LGHNA, CDR2 YSLEER. Trimming shortened V by 0 bases and J by 7 bases, and 12 bases separated the two germline ends. Written as DNA, the CDR3 is TGCGCCAGCAGCCAAGATGCGGGGGTGGGTGGCTACACCTTC. This gives the protein CASSQDAGVGGYTF.

The chain joins TRBV4-1 to TRBJ1-2; D remains ambiguous. This CDR3 spans 13 amino acids. Trimming shortened V by 0 bases and J by 2 bases, and 4 bases separated the two germline ends. The V gene's germline CDR1 is MGHRA and CDR2 YSYEKL. The CDR3 reads CASSQDGNYGYTF. The CDR3 nucleotides are TGCGCCAGCAGCCAAGACGGGAACTATGGCTACACCTTC.

This sequence joins TRBV7-6 and TRBJ1-6, with 10 bases aligning to TRBD1. From germline, CDR1 is SGHVS and CDR2 FNYEAQ. With V trimmed by 1 base and J by 7 bases, 7 bases remained unmatched. This CDR3 has 17 residues. DNA for the CDR3: TGTGCCAGCAGCTTAGTCCGACAGGGGGCAGGGAATTCACCCCTCCACTTT. Protein sequence: CASSLVRQGAGNSPLHF.

The chain uses TRBV27 and TRBJ2-2; D is undetermined. Germline CDR1 and CDR2: MNHEY and SMNVEV (reference sequence). The V gene lost 6 bases and the J gene lost 8 bases, with 10 bases spanning the gap. This CDR3 is 12 amino acids long. The CDR3 DNA reads as TGTGCCAGCAGCCCCCCGATGGGGGAGCTGTTTTTT. Its protein product is CASSPPMGELFF.

The rearrangement joins TRBV6-5 to TRBJ1-2; a weak D match, TRBD1 (5 bases). The V gene's germline CDR1 is MNHEY and CDR2 SVGAGI. V shed 2 bases and J shed 7 bases, with 17 bases lying between them. The CDR3 consists of 15 residues. CDR3 region: CASSYEGGGQGGYTF. The CDR3 coding sequence is TGTGCCAGCAGTTACGAAGGCGGTGGGCAGGGTGGCTACACCTTC.

The V and J genes are TRBV6-1 and TRBJ1-1; possible D gene TRBD1, 6 bases. Per germline, CDR1 MNHNS and CDR2 SASEGT. The length of the CDR3 is 15 residues. The ends were cut back, 6 bases at V and 1 base at J, with 15 bases in the middle. This CDR3 is CASRGDRLSNTEAFF. The CDR3 DNA is TGTGCCAGCAGAGGCGACAGGCTGTCGAACACTGAAGCTTTCTTT.

The chain combines TRBV9 with TRBJ2-1; D unresolved. V was cut by 5 bases and J by 3 bases, with 12 bases left in between. The CDR3 is made up of 14 amino acids. The germline V gene encodes CDR1 SGDLS and CDR2 YYNGEE. CDR3 loop: CASSEEKDYNEQFF. CDR3 bases: TGTGCCAGCAGTGAGGAGAAAGACTACAATGAGCAGTTCTTC. The variable domain in full, with the rest retrieved from reference TRBV9 and TRBJ2-1, is DSGVTQTPKHLITATGQRVTLRCSPRSGDLSVYWYQQSLDQGLQFLIQYYNGEERAKGNILERFSAQQFPDLHSELNLSSLELGDSALYFCASSEEKDYNEQFFGPGTRLTVL.

The chain carries TRBV7-9 and TRBJ2-5; no clear D gene. V lost 2 bases and J lost 2, with 12 bases in between. Germline CDR1 and CDR2: SEHNR and FQNEAQ (reference sequence). The CDR3 is 15 amino acids. The CDR3 sequence is CASSLKNLVQETQYF. Written as DNA, the CDR3 is TGTGCCAGCAGCTTAAAGAACTTGGTTCAAGAGACCCAGTACTTC.

This clone was found a few times. The chain has TRBV19 and TRBJ2-7; D tentatively reads TRBD1 or TRBD2 (5 bases each). The germline V and J ends were trimmed by 6 bases and 5 bases, with 8 bases remaining between them. The CDR3 is 11 amino acids. In germline, CDR1 is LNHDA, CDR2 SQIVND (reference sequence). CDR3 protein: CASRWGNEQYF. In DNA form, the CDR3 reads TGTGCCAGTAGGTGGGGGAACGAGCAGTACTTC.

The chain joins TRBV30 to TRBJ1-2, with D maybe TRBD1 (6 bases). CDR3 size: 15 residues. Germline assignment: CDR1 GTSNPN and CDR2 SVGIG (reference sequence). V lost 6 bases to trimming and J lost 0 bases, with 17 bases between them. CDR3 region: CACGKRGEANYGYTF. The CDR3 region has the DNA TGTGCCTGTGGGAAGAGGGGGGAAGCTAACTATGGCTACACCTTC. Using reference TRBV30 and TRBJ1-2 for the parts outside the CDR3, the full variable domain is SQTIHQWPATLVQPVGSPLSLECTVEGTSNPNLYWYRQAAGRGLQLLFYSVGIGQISSEVPQNLSASRPQDRQFILSSKKLLLSDSGFYLCACGKRGEANYGYTFGSGTRLTVV.

The V gene is TRBV28, the J gene TRBJ1-2; D ambiguous. The V end was cut by 5 bases, the J end by 7 bases, with 17 bases between. CDR1 and CDR2 from the germline V gene are MDHEN and SYDVKM. There are 14 residues in the CDR3. The CDR3 is CASSRDGRRGGYTF. For the CDR3, the DNA is TGTGCCAGCAGTAGAGACGGGAGAAGAGGTGGCTACACCTTC.

This clone showed up just once. The rearrangement joins TRBV6-1 to TRBJ1-5; D not certain. This CDR3 is built from 17 residues. V was cut by 2 bases and J by 0 bases, with 14 bases left in between. Germline assignment: CDR1 MNHNS and CDR2 SASEGT. CDR3 bases: TGTGCCAGCAGTGAAATCGGAGCTCCCAATAGCAATCAGCCCCAGCATTTT. Its translation: CASSEIGAPNSNQPQHF.

The chain joins TRBV4-2 to TRBJ2-1, with 12 bases aligning to TRBD2. With 3 bases clipped from V and 7 bases from J, the junction kept 7 bases outside the gene matches. Germline-derived CDR1 and CDR2 are LGHNA and YNFKEQ. The CDR3 contains 16 residues. DNA of the CDR3: TGTGCCAGCAGCCACCCTAGCGGGGGGGCGGGGAATGAGCAGTTCTTC. As protein: CASSHPSGGAGNEQFF.

The rearrangement uses TRBV5-1 and TRBJ2-1, with D perhaps matching TRBD1 (5 bases). The CDR3 is 17 residues long. Per germline, CDR1 SGHRS and CDR2 YFSETQ. Trimming took 1 base from V and 2 from J, leaving 16 bases between them. Written as DNA, the CDR3 is TGCGCCAGCAGCTTGTCTTGGACAAACCCCCCCTACAATGAGCAGTTCTTC. Protein product: CASSLSWTNPPYNEQFF.

The chain carries TRBV28 and TRBJ2-7; 8 nucleotides agree with TRBD1. CDR1 MDHEN and CDR2 SYDVKM come from the germline V gene. The CDR3 runs to 18 residues. Germline trimming cut 10 bases from V and 3 bases from J; bases unmatched to any gene: 23. The CDR3 coding sequence is TGTGCCACCAAACGCGGGACTGCAGGGGGCAATACAGTCTACGAGCAGTACTTC. This translates into CATKRGTAGGNTVYEQYF. The full variable domain, its missing parts supplied by reference TRBV28 and TRBJ2-7, is DVKVTQSSRYLVKRTGEKVFLECVQDMDHENMFWYRQDPGLGLRLIYFSYDVKMKEKGDIPEGYSVSREKKERFSLILESASTNQTSMYLCATKRGTAGGNTVYEQYFGPGTRLTVT.

The CDR3 sequence: CASRSGLAGGFSYEQYF. The CDR3 nucleotides are TGCGCCAGCAGATCCGGATTAGCGGGGGGGTTTTCCTACGAGCAGTACTTC. The rearrangement joins TRBV5-1 to TRBJ2-7, with 11 bases lining up with TRBD2. V was clipped by 5 bases and J by 1 base; unmatched bases: 11. CDR1 is SGHRS, CDR2 YFSETQ, per germline. The CDR3 is made up of 17 amino acids.

This clone was counted only a few times. The chain employs TRBV7-3 and TRBJ2-3; maybe TRBD2 (5 bases). Germline V gene lookup returns CDR1 SGHTA and CDR2 FQGTGA. Between the trimmed V and J ends, which lost 0 bases and 5 bases, there was a span of 9 bases. This CDR3 has 14 residues. The CDR3 sequence is CASSLTPGLDTQYF. CDR3 in DNA: TGTGCCAGCAGCTTAACGCCCGGACTAGATACGCAGTATTTT.

The chain has TRBV4-3 and TRBJ1-2, with D unclear. Germline CDR1 and CDR2: LGHNA and YSLEER. Trimming removed 2 bases from V and 2 bases from J, with 6 bases in between. This CDR3 has 13 amino acids. The CDR3 DNA reads TGCGCCAGCAGCCAAACGGGAAACTATGGCTACACCTTC. Encoded protein: CASSQTGNYGYTF.

The chain carries TRBV19 and TRBJ2-7; D not certain. Trimming took off 5 bases at V and 0 bases at J, with 11 bases between the two ends. The CDR3 covers 14 residues. Germline V gene data show CDR1 as LNHDA and CDR2 as SQIVND (reference sequence). The CDR3 bases are TGTGCCAGTAGTGGCTTCTCTAGCTCCTACGAGCAGTACTTC. Its protein product is CASSGFSSSYEQYF.

This chain uses TRBV18 with TRBJ1-2, with TRBD1 matching over 8 bases. In germline, CDR1 is KGHSH, CDR2 LQKENI. With V trimmed by 6 bases and J by 3 bases, 3 bases remained unmatched. This CDR3 contains 13 residues. In DNA, the CDR3 is TGTGCCAGCTCGGGACAGGCTGACTATGGCTACACCTTC. Translating it yields CASSGQADYGYTF.

The table lists this clone with a few counts. The chain combines TRBV7-7 with TRBJ2-1; D gene uncertain. Trimming removed 5 bases at V and 5 bases at J, with 13 bases between. The CDR3 contains 14 residues. CDR1 and CDR2 (germline): SSHAT, FNYEAQ (reference sequence). The CDR3 protein is CASSPLSFDNEQFF. The CDR3 DNA reads TGTGCCAGCAGCCCACTGAGCTTTGACAATGAGCAGTTCTTC.